Listed below are T cell receptor beta chains from one sample, sequenced in a study of cytomegalovirus exposure and HLA in healthy donors. The protocol was immunoSEQ multiplex PCR, while the TCRdb copy is restricted to in-frame clones and leaves out a portion. The sample carries under 150,000 clones, roughly 80% recorded once. Sequencing was performed on PBMCs. Receptor source: a male donor in good health and CMV-seronegative. Both conserved end residues are part of each CDR3. Fields, in order: CDR3 length, J gene, V gene, clone size, D gene, CDR3 DNA, CDR3 protein. The D gene is left open where the match is weak. For some rows the clone size is stated as once, few or many, or as a class when expanded; others skip it.

15 | TRBJ2-1 | TRBV27 | NA | TRBD2 | TGTGCCAGCAGTTTAAGCGGGGGTGCAGGTAATGAGCAGTTCTTC | CASSLSGGAGNEQFF
15 | TRBJ1-2 | TRBV4-1 | once | NA | TGCGCCAGCAGCCAAGAGCCCGATACTATCTATGGCTACACCTTC | CASSQEPDTIYGYTF
15 | TRBJ2-1 | TRBV19 | NA | TRBD2 | TGTGCCAGTAGTAGCCCGGGAGGAGCCTACAATGAGCAGTTCTTC | CASSSPGGAYNEQFF
13 | TRBJ1-1 | TRBV7-8 | NA | NA | TGTGCCAGCAGCCATGTGGGGGCGGATGAAGCTTTCTTT | CASSHVGADEAFF
15 | TRBJ2-7 | TRBV28 | NA | TRBD1 | TGTGCCAGCAGCCCCAGGGGGTTAGGTCGCTACGAGCAGTACTTC | CASSPRGLGRYEQYF
20 | TRBJ2-1 | TRBV27 | NA | TRBD2 | TGTGCCAGCAGTATCCTGGGGACTAGCGGGAGGGCCTTCAGCTACAATGAGCAGTTCTTC | CASSILGTSGRAFSYNEQFF
15 | TRBJ1-3 | TRBV7-2 | NA | NA | TGTGCCAGCAGCTTATATCGGGGCTCTGGAAACACCATATATTTT | CASSLYRGSGNTIYF
15 | TRBJ1-2 | TRBV11-1 | NA | TRBD1 | TGTGCCAGCAGCACGGACAGGGGGCTAAGCTATGGCTACACCTTC | CASSTDRGLSYGYTF
13 | TRBJ2-3 | TRBV2 | NA | NA | TGTGCCAGCAGCGAAACACTAGTGGATACGCAGTATTTT | CASSETLVDTQYF
17 | TRBJ2-3 | TRBV27 | NA | TRBD2 | TGTGCCAGCAGTTTAGGACTAGCGGGAGGGGGCACAGATACGCAGTATTTT | CASSLGLAGGGTDTQYF
12 | TRBJ2-3 | TRBV28 | NA | TRBD2 | TGTGCCAGCAAGGAGCGGGAGGAGGCGCAGTATTTT | CASKEREEAQYF
16 | TRBJ1-1 | TRBV25-1 | few | NA | TGTGCAAGCGGGATCATAGGGGGGGAGGGGAACACTGAAGCTTTCTTT | CASGIIGGEGNTEAFF
15 | TRBJ1-2 | TRBV30 | NA | TRBD1 | TGTGCCTGGAGTGTACTTCGGCAGGGGGCAGATGGCTACACCTTC | CAWSVLRQGADGYTF
15 | TRBJ2-7 | TRBV7-2 | NA | NA | TGTGCCAGCAGCCTCTCTAGAATAATTTCCTACGAGCAGTACTTC | CASSLSRIISYEQYF
14 | TRBJ2-7 | TRBV18 | few | NA | TGTGCCAGCTCACCTCTCGGTACGTCCTACGAGCAGTACTTC | CASSPLGTSYEQYF
15 | TRBJ2-2 | TRBV6-5 | NA | TRBD2 | TGTGCCAGCGCTAGCGGGGGGGAGAACACCGGGGAGCTGTTTTTT | CASASGGENTGELFF
16 | TRBJ2-7 | TRBV6-6 | NA | NA | TGTGCCAGCAGTATCCTCTCCTTGGAGAGCTCCTACGAGCAGTACTTC | CASSILSLESSYEQYF
14 | TRBJ1-6 | TRBV2 | NA | NA | TGTGCCAGCAGTACCCAGGGTGAAGGGTCACCCCTCCACTTT | CASSTQGEGSPLHF
15 | TRBJ2-7 | TRBV7-9 | NA | NA | TGTGCCAGCAGCTTAGCTTCGGGGTTTCGATACGAGCAGTACTTC | CASSLASGFRYEQYF
13 | TRBJ2-7 | TRBV11-1 | NA | NA | TGTGCCAGCAGCTTAGCGCGAGGCTACGAGCAGTACTTC | CASSLARGYEQYF
13 | TRBJ1-1 | TRBV10-3 | NA | NA | TGTGCCATCAGTGCCCTTGACAGGTCTGAAGCTTTCTTT | CAISALDRSEAFF